This section outlines one T cell receptor (beta chain) sequence together with its context. CD45RO negativity and positive selection for CCR7 defined naive CD8 cells, a population that excluded terminally differentiated effector memory CD45RA+ cells. The donors were adults (healthy and HIV-negative) with no recent acute infections or vaccinations. The data originate from a study of shared clonotypes between healthy human individuals. Turning to the study itself: Plates per donor: three CD4 naive, three CD4 memory, two CD8 naive, one CD8 memory.

V lost 6 bases, J lost 3 bases, and 7 bases lay in between. This CDR3 is 12 amino acids long. Germline V gene data show CDR1 as MNHNS and CDR2 as SASEGT. Here immunoSEQ multiplex PCR was the method, and the copy in TCRdb shows in-frame clones only, minus some. The table includes 1.5 million to 2.5 million clones, about 94% detected once. Sequencing input: naive CD8+ T cells sorted from blood. This chain uses TRBV6-1 with TRBJ2-3; D is uncertain. The origin of this receptor is a man younger than 35 in good health. The CDR3 DNA is TGTGCCAGCAGCAGGTCTACAGATACGCAGTATTTT. This sequence encodes CASSRSTDTQYF.